Following are 27 T cell receptor beta chains from one sample sequenced in a study of blood T cell repertoires in COVID-19. The method was immunoSEQ multiplex PCR; TCRdb's version includes in-frame clones alone and lacks a portion of them. The data hold tens of thousands of clones, with about 86% observed a single time. The sample was peripheral blood. These receptors were taken from a woman of 80 years or more in a cohort sampled during active or convalescent COVID-19.

V usage is TRBV5-1 and J usage is TRBJ2-3, with 12 bases identical to TRBD2. The junction had 7 bases not matched to a gene; V was cut back by 5 bases and J by 6 bases. The CDR3 runs to 15 residues. Germline CDR1 and CDR2: SGHRS and YFSETQ. The CDR3 loop is CASRVSGTSGDTQYF. DNA for the CDR3: TGCGCCAGCAGGGTATCCGGGACTAGCGGGGATACGCAGTATTTT.

V usage is TRBV7-2 and J usage is TRBJ1-4; D is perhaps TRBD1 (5 bases). CDR3 length: 14 amino acids. The V and J ends lost 5 bases and 5 bases respectively, with 12 bases between them. CDR1 SGHTA and CDR2 FQGNSA come from the germline V gene. The CDR3 reads CASSQGRANEKLFF. In DNA form, the CDR3 reads TGTGCCAGCAGCCAGGGCAGGGCGAATGAAAAACTGTTTTTT. Full variable domain (remainder filled in from reference TRBV7-2 and TRBJ1-4): GAGVSQSPSNKVTEKGKDVELRCDPISGHTALYWYRQSLGQGLEFLIYFQGNSAPDKSGLPSDRFSAERTGGSVSTLTIQRTQQEDSAVYLCASSQGRANEKLFFGSGTQLSVL.

V and J are TRBV5-1 and TRBJ1-1, with D maybe TRBD1 (6 bases). Trimming shortened V by 1 base and J by 5 bases, and 18 bases separated the two germline ends. Germline values: CDR1 SGHRS, CDR2 YFSETQ. The CDR3 sequence is 16 residues long. CDR3 in DNA: TGCGCCAGCAGCTTGAGGTCAGGGGTTGGGACGACTGAAGCTTTCTTT. It is translated as CASSLRSGVGTTEAFF.

The chain uses TRBV12-5 and TRBJ1-1; 8 bases fit TRBD1. Germline values: CDR1 LGHNT, CDR2 FRNRAP. J lost 12 bases, V lost 1 base, and 10 bases had no gene match. The CDR3 runs 14 residues. The CDR3 protein is CASGLATGGTSTFF. The DNA for the CDR3 is TGTGCTAGTGGTTTGGCCACAGGGGGAACGAGTACTTTCTTT.

CDR3 protein: CASSLSRGNQPQHF. DNA for the CDR3: TGTGCCAGCAGTTTGAGCAGGGGCAATCAGCCCCAGCATTTT. V gene TRBV28 combines with J gene TRBJ1-5; perhaps TRBD1 as D (5 bases). From germline, CDR1 is MDHEN and CDR2 SYDVKM. The CDR3 totals 14 residues. Trimming removed 3 bases from V and 2 bases from J, with 8 bases in between.

This clone was picked up one time. V gene TRBV28 combines with J gene TRBJ2-3; TRBD2 matches at 14 bases. The CDR3 spans 19 residues. In germline, CDR1 is MDHEN, CDR2 SYDVKM. V was pared by 2 bases and J by 7 bases, with 14 bases of the junction left unmatched. As DNA, the CDR3 is TGTGCCAGCAGTTTAAGACTATCCGGGACTAGCGGGAGCGGGAATACGCAGTATTTT. It yields the protein CASSLRLSGTSGSGNTQYF. Drawing the rest from reference TRBV28 and TRBJ2-3, the complete variable domain is DVKVTQSSRYLVKRTGEKVFLECVQDMDHENMFWYRQDPGLGLRLIYFSYDVKMKEKGDIPEGYSVSREKKERFSLILESASTNQTSMYLCASSLRLSGTSGSGNTQYFGPGTRLTVL.

The CDR3 DNA is TGCGCCAGCAGTCCAGGGAACGAGCAGTACGTC. Its translation: CASSPGNEQYV. V and J are TRBV10-2 and TRBJ2-7; D might be TRBD1 (5 bases). In germline, CDR1 is WSHSY, CDR2 SAAADI. The CDR3 is 11 residues long. Trimming took 5 bases from V and 5 from J, leaving 7 bases between them.

The chain links TRBV6-5 to TRBJ1-1; 7 bases align to TRBD1. After removal of 6 bases from V and 7 bases from J, the junction contained 8 bases not matched to a gene. The CDR3 loop spans 13 amino acids. Germline CDR1 is MNHEY and CDR2 is SVGAGI. CDR3 DNA: TGTGCCAGCAGAACGGGACAGTTCAGTGAAGCTTTCTTT. Its translation is CASRTGQFSEAFF.

This clone came up a few times. The chain joins TRBV9 to TRBJ2-3, with 7 bases fitting TRBD1. J lost 0 bases, V lost 2 bases, and 9 bases had no gene match. The CDR3 totals 17 residues. Germline-derived CDR1 and CDR2 are SGDLS and YYNGEE. CDR3 sequence reads: CASSVTGVPHSTDTQYF. The CDR3, as DNA: TGTGCCAGCAGCGTCACAGGGGTCCCTCATAGCACAGATACGCAGTATTTT.

V gene TRBV29-1 combines with J gene TRBJ2-7; D perhaps matches TRBD2 (6 bases). In germline, CDR1 is SQVTM, CDR2 ANQGSEA. V was trimmed by 4 bases and J by 2 bases, leaving 9 bases between them. There are 12 residues in the CDR3. The CDR3 region is CSVGDLTYEQYF. CDR3 bases: TGCAGCGTTGGGGACTTGACCTACGAGCAGTACTTC.

The chain recombines TRBV11-3 with TRBJ2-5, with 7 nucleotides matching TRBD1. Germline CDR1 and CDR2: SGHNT and YENEEA. This CDR3 has 14 amino acids. The V and J ends lost 4 bases and 1 base, in that order; junction bases with no gene match: 3. The CDR3 sequence: CASSSHRGQETQYF. CDR3 sequence (DNA): TGTGCCAGCAGCTCCCACAGGGGCCAAGAGACCCAGTACTTC.

This clone was seen once. In DNA, the CDR3 is TGTGCCAGCAGCTCCCAGACTAGTTTCACAGATACGCAGTATTTT. This codes for CASSSQTSFTDTQYF. The chain has TRBV7-2 and TRBJ2-3, with D perhaps TRBD2 (6 bases). Germline-derived CDR1 and CDR2 are SGHTA and FQGNSA. The V gene lost 4 bases and the J gene lost 2 bases, with 13 bases spanning the gap. The CDR3 contains 15 residues.

The chain joins TRBV7-3 to TRBJ2-1; TRBD2 matches 7 bases. Germline CDR1 SGHTA, CDR2 FQGTGA. The CDR3 is 15 residues long. Trimming removed 4 bases from V and 2 bases from J; junction bases left unmatched: 5. CDR3: CASSSTSATYNEQFF. The DNA of the CDR3 is TGTGCCAGCAGCTCTACTAGCGCCACCTACAATGAGCAGTTCTTC. Full variable domain (rest looked up from reference TRBV7-3 and TRBJ2-1): GAGVSQTPSNKVTEKGKYVELRCDPISGHTALYWYRQSLGQGPEFLIYFQGTGAADDSGLPNDRFFAVRPEGSVSTLKIQRTERGDSAVYLCASSSTSATYNEQFFGPGTRLTVL.

Written as DNA, the CDR3 is TGTGCCAGCAGCCAACAGGGGGCGCCCACCGGGGAGCTGTTTTTT. It specifies CASSQQGAPTGELFF. V is TRBV11-3 and J is TRBJ2-2, with TRBD1 identical over 9 bases. Trimming at V came to 5 bases and at J to 4 bases, leaving 5 bases not matched to a gene. Germline V lookup: CDR1 SGHNT, CDR2 YENEEA. This CDR3 spans 15 amino acids.

This chain connects TRBV7-2 to TRBJ2-1; D call uncertain. Per the germline V gene, CDR1 is SGHTA and CDR2 is FQGNSA. The V end was cut by 4 bases, the J end by 8 bases, with 21 bases between. The CDR3 is 16 residues long. The CDR3, as DNA: TGTGCCAGCAGCTCAAGAGAGCTAGTACGGTCTTATGAGCAGTTCTTC. Translation: CASSSRELVRSYEQFF.

The chain links TRBV10-1 to TRBJ2-1; 8 bases align to TRBD2. The germline gives CDR1 WNHNN, CDR2 SYGVQD (reference sequence). The CDR3 extends over 14 amino acids. Trimming removed 8 bases from V and 8 bases from J; junction bases left unmatched: 11. The CDR3 is CASARGGTLDEQFF. The CDR3 DNA follows: TGCGCCAGCGCCCGGGGGGGGACCCTGGATGAGCAGTTCTTC.

This sequence joins TRBV7-6 and TRBJ2-5; a possible D gene is TRBD2 (6 bases). The germline V gene encodes CDR1 SGHVS and CDR2 FNYEAQ. V was pared by 6 bases and J by 5 bases, with 16 bases between. The CDR3 covers 14 residues. CDR3 bases: TGTGCCAGCAGTCACAGACTAGAAGGGGAGACCCAGTACTTC. Its protein product is CASSHRLEGETQYF. Complete variable domain (other parts from reference TRBV7-6 and TRBJ2-5): GAGVSQSPRYKVTKRGQDVALRCDPISGHVSLYWYRQALGQGPEFLTYFNYEAQQDKSGLPNDRFSAERPEGSISTLTIQRTEQRDSAMYRCASSHRLEGETQYFGPGTRLLVL.

J is TRBJ2-2 and V is TRBV3-1 (or the pseudogene TRBV3-2); TRBD2 aligns across 10 bases. V lost 4 bases and J lost 6; bases outside the gene matches: 11. There are 17 residues in the CDR3. Germline V gives CDR1 LGHDT, CDR2 YNNKEL (reference sequence). This CDR3 reads CASSPSGLAGVAGELFF. The CDR3 bases are TGTGCCAGCAGCCCCTCAGGGCTAGCGGGAGTAGCCGGGGAGCTGTTTTTT.

This sequence joins TRBV7-3 and TRBJ2-3, with TRBD1 as a possible D gene (5 bases). The CDR3 consists of 17 residues. V was clipped by 5 bases and J by 2 bases, with 20 bases between them. The germline gives CDR1 SGHTA, CDR2 FQGTGA. The CDR3 DNA follows: TGTGCCAGCAGCCCATCAGGGATAGCCTCGAACACAGATACGCAGTATTTT. It is translated as CASSPSGIASNTDTQYF.

The CDR3 here is CASSLEGNIQYF. In nucleotides, the CDR3 is TGTGCCAGCAGCTTGGAGGGGAACATTCAGTACTTC. The chain links TRBV7-9 to TRBJ2-4; tentatively, D is TRBD2 (6 bases). Per the germline V gene, CDR1 is SEHNR and CDR2 is FQNEAQ (reference sequence). The CDR3 is 12 amino acids. With 3 bases removed from V and 7 bases from J, the gap between germline ends came to 7 bases.

The rearrangement joins TRBV6-1 to TRBJ1-1; D gene uncertain. The CDR3 is made up of 11 amino acids. V was clipped by 0 bases and J by 9 bases, with 5 bases between them. Germline CDR1 MNHNS, CDR2 SASEGT. In nucleotides, the CDR3 is TGTGCCAGCAGTGAAGCGCACAAAGCTTTCTTT. It specifies CASSEAHKAFF.

The chain carries TRBV7-3 and TRBJ2-2; D possibly corresponds to TRBD2 (6 bases). The CDR3 contains 15 residues. Germline V gene sequence: CDR1 SGHTA, CDR2 FQGTGA. Trimming pared 5 bases from V and 5 bases from J, leaving 15 bases between. The CDR3: CASSLESGRTGELFF. The CDR3 coding sequence is TGTGCCAGCAGCCTCGAGTCCGGGAGAACCGGGGAGCTGTTTTTT.

CDR3: CASRPGTALANEKLFF. CDR3 nucleotide sequence: TGTGCCAGCAGACCGGGAACGGCATTGGCTAATGAAAAACTGTTTTTT. The chain joins TRBV21-1 to TRBJ1-4. TRBV21-1 is classified as a pseudogene. The CDR3 consists of 16 residues.

The CDR3 DNA sequence: TGTGCCAGCAGCTTAGTAGGGGTTAGCAATCAGCCCCAGCATTTT. This codes for CASSLVGVSNQPQHF. The chain carries TRBV7-2 and TRBJ1-5, with a weak D call TRBD1 (5 bases). Germline values: CDR1 SGHTA, CDR2 FQGNSA. The CDR3 runs to 15 residues. V dropped 1 base and J dropped 0 bases, with 7 bases sitting between them.

CDR3 in DNA: TGTGCCAGCAGCGAAAATGGGAGGGACTTCGAGGGCTACACCTTC. Its protein is CASSENGRDFEGYTF. The genes are TRBV9 and TRBJ1-2; D possibly corresponds to TRBD1 (5 bases). The V end lost 3 bases, the J end lost 8 bases, and 20 bases lay between the germline ends. The CDR3 contains 15 residues. The germline V gene has CDR1 SGDLS and CDR2 YYNGEE.

The genes are TRBV3-1 (or the pseudogene TRBV3-2) and TRBJ1-3; tentatively, D is TRBD1 (5 bases). The CDR3 runs to 18 residues. The V gene lost 0 bases and the J gene lost 2 bases, with 17 bases spanning the gap. Per germline, CDR1 LGHDT and CDR2 YNNKEL (reference sequence). The CDR3 bases are TGTGCCAGCAGCCAAGATCGCAGCGTCAGGGCCGCTGGAAACACCATATATTTT. This codes for CASSQDRSVRAAGNTIYF.

The rearrangement uses TRBV28 and TRBJ1-6, with 12 bases identical to TRBD1. CDR1 and CDR2 (germline): MDHEN, SYDVKM. V lost 3 bases and J lost 7; bases outside the gene matches: 10. The CDR3 has 18 residues. The CDR3 nucleotides read TGTGCCAGCAGTTTGTCCGGGACAGGGGGCTCTCGGAATTCACCCCTCCACTTT. Translation gives CASSLSGTGGSRNSPLHF.